The text below deals with one TCR beta chain. Its antigen is currently unknown. This sample is part of a study of cytomegalovirus exposure and HLA in healthy donors. Study-level points and caveats: Evidence from a later analysis indicated that most CMV-associated TCR beta chains looked HLA-restricted.

The CDR3 loop spans 13 amino acids. V was clipped by 4 bases and J by 7 bases, with 16 bases between them. Germline loops: CDR1 SQVTM, CDR2 ANQGSEA. PCR used 60 Vbeta primers and 13 Jbeta primers. Clones were read by immunoSEQ multiplex PCR, and TCRdb kept only the in-frame ones, dropping some. The sample has around 120,000 clones; about four fifths are singletons. Sequencing was performed on PBMCs. This TCR was recovered from a woman aged 50 to 60 in good health and CMV-seropositive. J is TRBJ2-5 and V is TRBV29-1; D perhaps matches TRBD1 (6 bases). The CDR3 DNA reads TGCAGCGTTGTCAGGGGTACCACCGGGACCCAGTACTTC. Amino acids: CSVVRGTTGTQYF.